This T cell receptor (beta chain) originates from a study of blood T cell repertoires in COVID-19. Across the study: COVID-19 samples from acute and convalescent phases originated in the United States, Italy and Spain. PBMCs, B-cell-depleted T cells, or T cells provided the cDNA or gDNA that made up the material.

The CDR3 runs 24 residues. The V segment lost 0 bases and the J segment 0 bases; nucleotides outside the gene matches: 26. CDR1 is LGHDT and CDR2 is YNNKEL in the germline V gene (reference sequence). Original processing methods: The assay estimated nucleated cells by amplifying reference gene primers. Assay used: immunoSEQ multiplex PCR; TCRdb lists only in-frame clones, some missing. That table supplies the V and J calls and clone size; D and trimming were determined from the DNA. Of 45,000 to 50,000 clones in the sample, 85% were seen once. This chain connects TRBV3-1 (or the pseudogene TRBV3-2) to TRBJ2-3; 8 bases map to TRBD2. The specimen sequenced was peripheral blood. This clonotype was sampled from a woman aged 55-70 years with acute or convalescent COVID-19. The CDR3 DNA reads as TGTGCCAGCAGCCAAGAATTACAGCGGGAGCCTACCTCTTCGCATATAACAAGCACAGATACGCAGTATTTT. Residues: CASSQELQREPTSSHITSTDTQYF.